This is a list of T cell receptor beta chains from one sample in a study of shared clonotypes between healthy human individuals. This table comes from immunoSEQ multiplex PCR, and its TCRdb copy is limited to in-frame clones, with some not included. The profile shows under 850,000 clones, roughly 92% of them singletons. The sample consisted of naive CD8+ T cells sorted from blood. These receptors were obtained from a man in his thirties or forties in good health. The CDR3 runs from the conserved cysteine through the conserved F or W. The D gene is left open where the match is weak. The size of a clone is reported for some rows only, either as once, few or many, or as a class for expanded clones.

V	D	size	J	DNA	CDR3
TRBV27	TRBD1	.	TRBJ2-7	TGTGCCAGTCGGACAGGGACTTTCTCCGAGCAGTACTTC	CASRTGTFSEQYF
TRBV6-5	TRBD2	.	TRBJ2-1	TGTGCCAGCAGTTCCCCCCGGGGGGGCCCTTACAATGAGCAGTTCTTC	CASSSPRGGPYNEQFF
TRBV7-7	TRBD1	.	TRBJ2-7	TGTGCTAGCAGCCCAACGCCCGGGACAGGGTCGATCGAGCAGTACTTC	CASSPTPGTGSIEQYF
TRBV28	.	.	TRBJ2-5	TGTGCCAGCAGCCACCGGGGACCAACCCAGTACTTC	CASSHRGPTQYF
TRBV4-3	.	.	TRBJ2-2	TGCGCCAGCAGCCAAGACCGACTAAGCGCGAACACCGGGGAGCTGTTTTTT	CASSQDRLSANTGELFF
TRBV5-1	TRBD2	.	TRBJ2-1	TGCGCCAGCAGCTTGGGCCTGGGACTAGCGGTGAATGAGCAGTTCTTC	CASSLGLGLAVNEQFF
TRBV6-5	.	.	TRBJ2-1	TGTGCCAGCAGTTACAGGGGCAATGAGCAGTTCTTC	CASSYRGNEQFF
TRBV29-1	.	.	TRBJ2-7	TGCAGCGTTGAAGATCGGGAAAGGGGCTCCTACGAGCAGTACTTC	CSVEDRERGSYEQYF
TRBV7-9	.	.	TRBJ1-1	TGTGCCAGCAGCGAGCGGCACGGAGAGAGGAATGAAGCTTTCTTT	CASSERHGERNEAFF
TRBV6-5	TRBD1	.	TRBJ2-1	TGTGCCATCCTAAACAGGGGGCGAGAGCAGTTCTTC	CAILNRGREQFF
TRBV27	.	once	TRBJ2-1	TGTGCCAGCAGCCTGTCCGCTTACAATGAGCAGTTCTTC	CASSLSAYNEQFF
TRBV7-6	TRBD1	.	TRBJ2-2	TGTGCCAGCAGCCCACGGGCAGGGGGCGGCACCGGGGAGCTGTTTTTT	CASSPRAGGGTGELFF
TRBV4-3	TRBD2	.	TRBJ2-1	TGCGCCAGCAGCCACCTTAGCGGGAGCTCCTACAATGAGCAGTTCTTC	CASSHLSGSSYNEQFF
TRBV9	.	.	TRBJ2-2	TGTGCCAGCAGCGTAGCTACGGGGATCGGTACAGGGCGAACCGGGGAGCTGTTTTTT	CASSVATGIGTGRTGELFF
TRBV27	TRBD1	.	TRBJ2-5	TGTGCCAGCAGTTTATACCGCCACAGGGGTAGTGAGACCCAGTACTTC	CASSLYRHRGSETQYF
TRBV27	.	.	TRBJ2-1	TGTGCCAGCAGTTTTAGCGAAAAAGTCAATGAGCAGTTCTTC	CASSFSEKVNEQFF
TRBV10-2	.	once	TRBJ1-4	TGCGCCAGCAAAGGAGTTGCAACTAATGAAAAACTGTTTTTT	CASKGVATNEKLFF
TRBV27	TRBD2	.	TRBJ2-7	TGTGCCAGCAGTTTATCGACGGGGGGGGGCTCCTACGAGCAGTACTTC	CASSLSTGGGSYEQYF
TRBV29-1	TRBD1	.	TRBJ2-1	TGCAGCGTTGTAGGGGCCAGGACAGGGTTCTACAATGGGCAGTTCTTC	CSVVGARTGFYNGQFF
TRBV27	.	.	TRBJ2-1	TGTGCCAGCAGCGACAGTTCCCTCTACAATGAGCAGTTCTTC	CASSDSSLYNEQFF
TRBV6-6	.	.	TRBJ2-7	TGTGCCAGCACTGACTACAGGGAATTCGACGAGCAGTACTTC	CASTDYREFDEQYF
TRBV12-5	.	.	TRBJ1-2	TGTGCTAGTGGTCCATCCCCTGGGGCGGAAAATGGCTACACCTTC	CASGPSPGAENGYTF
TRBV27	.	.	TRBJ2-1	TGTGCCAGCAGTTCCAGGGACAATGAGCAGTTCTTC	CASSSRDNEQFF
TRBV29-1	.	.	TRBJ1-5	TGCAGCGCCGACTCCTCTCAGCCCCAGCATTTT	CSADSSQPQHF
TRBV7-7	TRBD1	.	TRBJ2-1	TGTGCTAGCAGCTGCCGGGACAGGGGGCCGGAGGGTTTTGGGTTCTTC	CASSCRDRGPEGFGFF
TRBV19	.	.	TRBJ2-7	TGTGCCAGTAGGGACCAGGGGAACTCCTACGAGCAGTACTTC	CASRDQGNSYEQYF
TRBV27	.	.	TRBJ1-4	TGTGCCAGCAGTCTCCTGGACAGCCATGAAAAACTGTTTTTT	CASSLLDSHEKLFF
TRBV7-6	TRBD1	.	TRBJ2-7	TGTGCCAGCAGCCCTTCACAGGGGGCGGCGTACGAGCAGTACTTC	CASSPSQGAAYEQYF
TRBV11-2	.	.	TRBJ2-7	TGTGCCAGTAGGCAGGGTAACAGGGAGCAGTACTTC	CASRQGNREQYF
TRBV19	.	.	TRBJ1-4	TGTGCCAGTAACCAGTGGGCGACTAATGAAAAACTGTTTTTT	CASNQWATNEKLFF
TRBV9	TRBD2	.	TRBJ2-1	TGTGCCAGCAGCCCCAGGGGACAGGGCGGACTAGCGGGAGTTAATGAGCAGTTCTTC	CASSPRGQGGLAGVNEQFF
TRBV5-6	.	.	TRBJ2-2	TGTGCCAGCAGCTTCTCACTCACTGAGGGGGAGCTGTTTTTT	CASSFSLTEGELFF
TRBV11-2	.	.	TRBJ2-5	TGTGCCAGCAGCTACTACAGGGACCTCCAAGAGACCCAGTACTTC	CASSYYRDLQETQYF
TRBV6-1	TRBD1	.	TRBJ2-7	TGTGCCAGCAGTTGGACAGGGGACGAGCAGTACTTC	CASSWTGDEQYF
TRBV7-2	TRBD1	.	TRBJ1-5	TGTGCCAGCAGCCTGGCGGGACAGGGCCAACAGCCCCAGCATTTT	CASSLAGQGQQPQHF
TRBV19	.	.	TRBJ2-6	TGTGCCAGTAGTATAGGACAGTCTGGGGCCAACGTCCTGACTTTC	CASSIGQSGANVLTF
TRBV4-1	.	.	TRBJ2-2	TGCGCCAGCAGCCACCAAATGGACACCGGGGAGCTGTTTTTT	CASSHQMDTGELFF
TRBV27	.	.	TRBJ2-7	TGTGCCAGCAGTTTATCGGGGGGCCCGAAGAACTACGAGCAGTACTTC	CASSLSGGPKNYEQYF
TRBV28	.	.	TRBJ1-2	TGTGCCAGCAGTTCTCAGGGAGTAGCGCTCGATTGGACATATGGCTACACCTTC	CASSSQGVALDWTYGYTF
TRBV7-6	.	once	TRBJ2-7	TGTGCCAGCAGCTTAGGCGGGACTCGCTACGAGCAGTACTTC	CASSLGGTRYEQYF
TRBV2	.	once	TRBJ1-2	TGTGCCAGCAGTGGCCGGACAGTCTATGGCTACACCTTC	CASSGRTVYGYTF
TRBV18	.	.	TRBJ1-2	TGTGCCAGCTCACCATTAAAGGGTGGCTATGGCTACACCTTC	CASSPLKGGYGYTF
TRBV4-1	.	.	TRBJ2-1	TGCGCCAGCAGCCAAGAGTTCCTCGATGAGCAGTTCTTC	CASSQEFLDEQFF
TRBV6-5	.	.	TRBJ2-7	TGTGCCAGCAGCCCTCAGCCGTCAGGGGCCTACGAGCAGTACTTC	CASSPQPSGAYEQYF
TRBV10-2	.	.	TRBJ1-1	TGCGCCAGCAGTGAGTCGGCAGGGAGAGAAGCTTTCTTT	CASSESAGREAFF
TRBV28	TRBD1	.	TRBJ2-7	TGTGCCAGCAGTATATTTAGGGGGCAGTACGAGCAGTACTTC	CASSIFRGQYEQYF